The sequence of this TCR beta chain was determined in a study of human T cells and chemical hapten exposure. About this clonotype: Its antigen is undetermined.

Using its own MiXCR run on the RACE reads, TCRdb lists one record per CDR3 protein. In the table there are around 300,000 distinct CDR3 sequences, roughly 8% of which are singletons. Study observations and caveats: Controls had significantly fewer large CDR3 similarity clusters than were formed by expanded TCRs.

As for time point: pre-sensitization, week 0. Treatment in this sample: therapeutic diphenylcyclopropenone sensitization with weekly scalp DPC. CDR1 is DFQATT, CDR2 SNEGSKA, per germline (reference sequence). V shed 6 bases and J shed 7 bases, with 10 bases lying between them. The CDR3 is 11 amino acids. This specimen was whole blood, taken in connection with sensitization to the hapten diphenylcyclopropenone (DPC). The rearrangement links TRBV20-1 to TRBJ1-5; D remains unclear. The clonotype originates from a man between 18 and 35 years old with alopecia areata. Some clones in this sample may be carry-over from other donors' samples. The CDR3 spells CSATSGQPQHF. CDR3 nucleotides: TGCAGTGCCACCTCCGGGCAGCCCCAGCATTTT.